A selection of T cell receptor beta chains follows, all from one sample in a study of blood T cell repertoires in COVID-19. Here immunoSEQ multiplex PCR was the method, and the copy in TCRdb shows in-frame clones only, minus some. The data contain some 100,000 clones, 85% of them singletons. The sequenced sample was peripheral blood. Every receptor here comes from a woman between 65 and 79 years old with active or convalescent COVID-19. Each CDR3 is given with its conserved first and last residue. A D gene is named only where the DNA matches it firmly. Clone size, where shown, is once, few, many, or a class for clones that have expanded.

clone size	D gene	V gene	J gene	CDR3 DNA	CDR3 protein
-	-	TRBV5-4	TRBJ1-1	TGTGCCAGCAGACCGACAGGACTCGCGAGCACTGAAGCTTTCTTT	CASRPTGLASTEAFF
-	TRBD1	TRBV14	TRBJ1-6	TGTGCCAGCAGCCAAATGACAGGGGCACGGTCACCCCTCCACTTT	CASSQMTGARSPLHF
-	TRBD1	TRBV10-3	TRBJ2-3	TGTGCCATCAGTGAAGACAGGGGGAATAGGGATACGCAGTATTTT	CAISEDRGNRDTQYF
few	TRBD1	TRBV28	TRBJ1-2	TGTGCCACCGGAGACAGGGCCAACTATGGCTACACCTTC	CATGDRANYGYTF
-	TRBD1	TRBV19	TRBJ1-2	TGTGCCAGTAGTATTAACCCATGGGACAGGGTTGGCTACACCTTC	CASSINPWDRVGYTF
-	-	TRBV19	TRBJ1-1	TGTACCAGTAGTATCCAGGTCCTGAACACTGAAGCTTTCTTT	CTSSIQVLNTEAFF
-	TRBD2	TRBV19	TRBJ2-3	TGTGCCTGTGGGGACGAACGCGGGAGTAGCGGGAGGCCTCGCACAGATACGCAGTATTTT	CACGDERGSSGRPRTDTQYF
-	-	TRBV19	TRBJ1-1	TGTGCCAGTAGGGAAACCAGTTACCTAGAGGCTTTCTTT	CASRETSYLEAFF
few	-	TRBV11-2	TRBJ2-1	TGTGCCAGCAGCTTAGATCGGGGAAATGAGCAGTTCTTC	CASSLDRGNEQFF
-	TRBD1	TRBV28	TRBJ2-5	TGTGCCAGCCTAAACTCCGAGGGGGCGAGGGAGACCCAGTACTTC	CASLNSEGARETQYF
-	TRBD1	TRBV4-2	TRBJ1-2	TGTGCCAGCACCGACCCGACAGGGGACTATGGCTACACCTTC	CASTDPTGDYGYTF
-	-	TRBV5-1	TRBJ2-3	TGCGCCAGCAGCTTGGGGGCCGCCGGCACAGATACGCAGTATTTT	CASSLGAAGTDTQYF
-	TRBD1	TRBV7-6	TRBJ2-1	TGTGCCAGCAGCTCCGGGACAGGGGGCCGGAATGAGCAGTTCTTC	CASSSGTGGRNEQFF
-	-	TRBV6-5	TRBJ2-3	TGTGCTTGCGGGCCCACAGATACGCAGTATTTT	CACGPTDTQYF
-	TRBD1	TRBV6-5	TRBJ1-1	TGTGCCAGCAAAATACAGGGGGACGACACTGAAGCTTTCTTT	CASKIQGDDTEAFF
once	-	TRBV9	TRBJ2-5	TGTGCCAGCAGCCCAACGGACTCTCAAGAGACCCAGTACTTC	CASSPTDSQETQYF
-	TRBD2	TRBV11-2	TRBJ2-1	TGTGCCAGCAGGGGGACTAGTCCGTACAATGAGCAGTTCTTC	CASRGTSPYNEQFF